The clone carrying this TCR beta chain was found many times. One entry per CDR3 protein results from TCRdb running MiXCR on the RT-PCR reads. Of 800,000 to 1,000,000 distinct CDR3 sequences in the sample, more than 15% are singletons; the top ten hold roughly 6%. The data were obtained in a study of patients and donors after allogeneic stem cell transplantation. Germline V lookup: CDR1 SGHRS, CDR2 YFSETQ. V lost 0 bases and J 3 bases, leaving 10 bases between the germline ends. This CDR3 contains 14 residues. The sequence was collected from a human donor who was either an allogeneic HSCT recipient or a stem cell or donor lymphocyte infusion donor (not recorded which). It is not recorded whose cells these are; they may come from a transplant donor. J is TRBJ2-7 and V is TRBV5-1; D is ambiguous. Sequenced sample: blood, either unsorted or a sorted T cell fraction (not recorded which). The CDR3 nucleotides are TGCGCCAGCAGCTTGGAGGCCACCCGCTACGAGCAGTACTTC. It codes for CASSLEATRYEQYF.